A selection of T cell receptor beta chains follows, all from one sample in a study of T cell repertoires in cytomegalovirus infection. TCRdb ran MiXCR on the reads and lists one entry per CDR3 protein. The sample contains 150,000 to 200,000 distinct CDR3 sequences, 17% of which appear only once. The sample consisted of CD8+ T cells from PBMCs. The receptor source for this set is a human donor in good health (CMV status not recorded). Some clones in this sample may be carry-over from other donors' samples. CDR3s include the opening cysteine and the closing phenylalanine or tryptophan. A D gene is named only where the DNA matches it firmly. Rows may omit the clone size; those that give it use once, few, many or a size class.

D gene	clone size	J gene	V gene	CDR3 length	CDR3 protein	CDR3 DNA
-	many	TRBJ2-6	TRBV7-2	17	CASSLEGFLSGANVLTF	TGTGCCAGCAGCTTAGAAGGTTTCCTTTCTGGGGCCAACGTCCTGACTTTC
-	many	TRBJ1-2	TRBV6-1	15	CASSEFRARGYGYTF	TGTGCCAGCAGTGAATTCCGGGCCCGTGGGTATGGCTACACCTTC
-	-	TRBJ2-3	TRBV7-6	17	CASSLSFRGYSTDTQYF	TGTGCCAGCAGCTTAAGTTTTCGGGGATACAGCACAGATACGCAGTATTTT
-	many	TRBJ2-7	TRBV12-3/TRBV12-4	12	CASSQTSYEQYF	TGTGCCAGCAGCCAAACCTCCTACGAGCAGTACTTC
TRBD2	-	TRBJ2-3	TRBV11-3	16	CASSLGTSGRQDTQYF	TGTGCCAGCAGCTTGGGGACTAGCGGGAGGCAAGATACGCAGTATTTT
-	-	TRBJ2-5	TRBV5-4	16	CASSPRLPEPRETQYF	TGTGCCAGCAGCCCCCGTCTTCCGGAGCCTCGGGAGACCCAGTACTTC
TRBD2	few	TRBJ2-1	TRBV4-2	16	CASSQDPGGSYNEQFF	TGTGCCAGCAGCCAGGACCCGGGAGGCTCCTACAATGAGCAGTTCTTC
-	-	TRBJ2-1	TRBV7-8	16	CASSLLPGGSYNEQFF	TGTGCCAGCAGCCTCCTTCCCGGGGGCTCCTACAATGAGCAGTTCTTC
-	many	TRBJ1-1	TRBV6-2/TRBV6-3	11	CASYWDTEAFF	TGTGCCAGTTACTGGGATACTGAAGCTTTCTTT
TRBD2	-	TRBJ2-7	TRBV7-2	15	CASRETSVNFYEQYF	TGTGCCAGCAGGGAGACTAGCGTTAACTTCTACGAGCAGTACTTC
-	many	TRBJ2-7	TRBV7-2	15	CASSFGLALDYEQYF	TGTGCCAGCAGCTTCGGACTCGCCCTCGACTACGAGCAGTACTTC
TRBD2	many	TRBJ2-7	TRBV7-2	14	CASSPSGRVDEQYF	TGTGCCAGCAGCCCGAGCGGGAGGGTCGACGAGCAGTACTTC
-	many	TRBJ1-1	TRBV7-2	15	CASSPTWGLGTEAFF	TGTGCCAGCAGCCCCACATGGGGGCTGGGGACTGAAGCTTTCTTT
TRBD2	-	TRBJ2-1	TRBV10-2	13	CASTSGGGDEQFF	TGCGCCAGCACCAGCGGGGGGGGAGATGAGCAGTTCTTC
-	-	TRBJ2-3	TRBV7-9	14	CASSFATPTDTQYF	TGTGCCAGCAGCTTTGCGACTCCCACAGATACGCAGTATTTT
-	-	TRBJ1-4	TRBV7-6	16	CASSSTVGATNEKLFF	TGTGCCAGCAGCTCAACTGTGGGAGCAACTAATGAAAAACTGTTTTTT
TRBD1	few	TRBJ1-1	TRBV25-1	13	CASSWTGEPEAFF	TGTGCCAGCAGTTGGACAGGCGAGCCTGAAGCTTTCTTT
-	-	TRBJ1-5	TRBV28	14	CASSFHGSNQPQHF	TGTGCCAGCAGCTTTCACGGTAGCAATCAGCCCCAGCATTTT
-	-	TRBJ2-5	TRBV6-6	16	CASSYSSREVWKAQYF	TGTGCCAGCAGTTACTCAAGCAGGGAAGTATGGAAGGCCCAGTACTTC
-	few	TRBJ2-2	TRBV29-1	12	CSVEGGFGELFF	TGCAGCGTTGAAGGGGGCTTCGGGGAGCTGTTTTTT
-	few	TRBJ2-2	TRBV29-1	16	CSVRRRRQARTGELFF	TGCAGCGTGCGTCGACGGAGACAGGCTCGCACCGGGGAGCTGTTTTTT
-	-	TRBJ1-5	TRBV6-5	14	CASSTIEGLEPQHF	TGTGCCAGCAGTACCATCGAAGGGTTGGAGCCCCAGCATTTT
-	few	TRBJ1-1	TRBV20-1	13	CSARDRVNTEAFF	TGCAGTGCTAGAGATCGGGTGAACACTGAAGCTTTCTTT
TRBD1	few	TRBJ2-5	TRBV7-2	20	CASSLFLSRESGTGEETQYF	TGTGCCAGCAGCTTATTCCTCAGTAGGGAGTCGGGGACAGGGGAAGAGACCCAGTACTTC
-	few	TRBJ2-7	TRBV28	14	CASLSRDTTYEQYF	TGTGCCAGCCTATCACGGGACACAACCTACGAGCAGTACTTC
-	few	TRBJ1-2	TRBV20-1	14	CSAGLTGASYGYTF	TGCAGTGCTGGTCTGACCGGGGCTTCCTATGGCTACACCTTC
-	-	TRBJ1-1	TRBV29-1	15	CSADRQVGHSTEAFF	TGCAGCGCCGACCGACAGGTCGGACATAGCACTGAAGCTTTCTTT
-	few	TRBJ2-7	TRBV12-3/TRBV12-4	12	CASSLVLGEQYF	TGTGCCAGCAGTTTAGTATTGGGCGAGCAGTACTTC
TRBD2	few	TRBJ2-1	TRBV6-2/TRBV6-3	15	CASSRLAGANNEQFF	TGTGCCAGCAGTCGACTAGCGGGAGCGAACAATGAGCAGTTCTTC
-	-	TRBJ2-7	TRBV5-1	14	CASSFTGTGYEQYF	TGCGCCAGCAGCTTCACGGGGACGGGATACGAGCAGTACTTC
TRBD2	few	TRBJ2-1	TRBV7-8	16	CASSPLGLAGYNEQFF	TGTGCCAGCAGCCCACTGGGACTAGCGGGGTACAATGAGCAGTTCTTC
-	few	TRBJ1-2	TRBV7-9	14	CASSTIQGGDGYTF	TGTGCCAGCAGCACTATACAGGGAGGTGATGGCTACACCTTC
-	-	TRBJ2-6	TRBV7-6	14	CAIPSAPGANVLTF	TGTGCCATCCCTTCAGCCCCTGGGGCCAACGTCCTGACTTTC
TRBD2	-	TRBJ2-1	TRBV7-3	17	CASSLKGGWREGYEQFF	TGTGCCAGCAGCTTAAAGGGGGGTTGGCGGGAGGGCTATGAGCAGTTCTTC
TRBD2	few	TRBJ2-7	TRBV20-1	19	CSAIGWEIRLAGASYEQYF	TGCAGTGCCATTGGGTGGGAGATTCGACTAGCGGGAGCCTCCTACGAGCAGTACTTC
-	once	TRBJ1-1	TRBV12-5	13	CASGLGVGTEAFF	TGTGCTAGTGGTCTCGGGGTTGGCACTGAAGCTTTCTTT
TRBD1	-	TRBJ1-2	TRBV20-1	13	CSAKDQGARGYTF	TGCAGTGCTAAAGATCAGGGGGCGCGAGGCTACACCTTC
TRBD1	-	TRBJ2-1	TRBV11-2	17	CASSPLVTGTGDNEQFF	TGTGCCAGCAGCCCCTTAGTTACGGGGACAGGGGACAATGAGCAGTTCTTC
-	-	TRBJ2-1	TRBV6-5	17	CASSYASGASSYNEQFF	TGTGCCAGCAGTTACGCCTCCGGGGCCAGCTCCTACAATGAGCAGTTCTTC
-	-	TRBJ2-3	TRBV4-1	15	CASSQGPGRADTQYF	TGCGCCAGCAGCCAAGGTCCGGGGCGCGCAGATACGCAGTATTTT
TRBD2	few	TRBJ2-2	TRBV28	17	CASMGPAAGRRTGELFF	TGTGCCAGCATGGGTCCTGCAGCGGGGAGAAGGACCGGGGAGCTGTTTTTT
-	-	TRBJ1-1	TRBV2	17	CASRSFQGPPRGTEAFF	TGTGCCAGCAGAAGTTTCCAGGGTCCCCCCCGGGGCACTGAAGCTTTCTTT
-	few	TRBJ2-5	TRBV6-8	12	CASSYEGETQYF	TGTGCCAGCAGTTACGAGGGGGAGACCCAGTACTTC
-	-	TRBJ2-1	TRBV5-6	14	CASSLDFRENEQFF	TGTGCCAGCAGCTTGGATTTTCGGGAGAATGAGCAGTTCTTC
TRBD2	few	TRBJ2-1	TRBV7-8	15	CASSLGTSDINEQFF	TGTGCCAGCAGCTTAGGGACTAGTGATATCAATGAGCAGTTCTTC
TRBD2	-	TRBJ2-1	TRBV7-2	15	CASSRRLAGYNEQFF	TGTGCCAGCAGCCGCCGACTAGCGGGCTACAATGAGCAGTTCTTC
-	few	TRBJ2-6	TRBV19	14	CASGAGSGANVLTF	TGTGCCAGTGGCGCCGGCTCTGGGGCCAACGTCCTGACTTTC
TRBD2	few	TRBJ2-2	TRBV6-4	15	CASSETAGGAGELFF	TGTGCCAGCAGTGAGACGGCGGGGGGTGCCGGGGAGCTGTTTTTT
-	-	TRBJ2-1	TRBV27	15	CASTSGDSAYNEQFF	TGTGCCAGCACCTCGGGGGACAGTGCCTACAATGAGCAGTTCTTC
-	-	TRBJ2-6	TRBV4-1	12	CASSPPSRVLTF	TGTGCCAGCAGCCCCCCCTCCAGGGTCCTGACTTTC
-	few	TRBJ2-5	TRBV20-1	11	CSANLGETQYF	TGCAGTGCTAATCTTGGGGAGACCCAGTACTTC